This is a list of T cell receptor beta chains from one sample in a study of T cell responses to AZD1222 COVID-19 vaccine. Here immunoSEQ multiplex PCR was the method, and the copy in TCRdb shows in-frame clones only, minus some. The repertoire consists of 100,000 or so clones, with around 80% occurring once and the leading ten covering less than 6%. The material was peripheral blood, obtained on day 0 of AZD1222 vaccination. These receptors were collected from an adult in good health. The CDR3 runs from the conserved cysteine through the conserved F or W. D genes are given only for firm matches. Clone size is given for some rows only: seen once, a few or many times, or a class if the clone is expanded.

clone_size: few
d_call: NA
v_call: TRBV19
j_call: TRBJ1-3
cdr3_aa: CASPVNIGSGNTIYF
cdr3_nt: TGTGCCAGTCCCGTCAACATTGGCTCTGGAAACACCATATATTTT

clone_size: NA
d_call: NA
v_call: TRBV5-6
j_call: TRBJ1-5
cdr3_aa: CASSLAQGFSNQPQHF
cdr3_nt: TGTGCCAGCAGCTTGGCACAGGGATTTAGCAATCAGCCCCAGCATTTT

clone_size: once
d_call: TRBD2
v_call: TRBV7-9
j_call: TRBJ2-5
cdr3_aa: CASSQLTSGGGETQYF
cdr3_nt: TGTGCCAGCAGTCAACTTACTAGCGGGGGAGGTGAGACCCAGTACTTC

clone_size: NA
d_call: NA
v_call: TRBV5-1
j_call: TRBJ2-7
cdr3_aa: CASSLDRRGSYEQYF
cdr3_nt: TGCGCCAGCAGCTTGGACAGGCGAGGCTCTTACGAGCAGTACTTC

clone_size: NA
d_call: NA
v_call: TRBV5-1
j_call: TRBJ2-7
cdr3_aa: CASSSDTGSRYEQYF
cdr3_nt: TGCGCCAGCAGCTCTGACACTGGGAGCCGCTACGAGCAGTACTTC

clone_size: NA
d_call: TRBD1
v_call: TRBV18
j_call: TRBJ2-2
cdr3_aa: CASSPLTGGTGELFF
cdr3_nt: TGTGCCAGCTCACCACTCACAGGGGGCACCGGGGAGCTGTTTTTT

clone_size: NA
d_call: TRBD2
v_call: TRBV6-6
j_call: TRBJ2-7
cdr3_aa: CASSPRTSGVYEQYF
cdr3_nt: TGTGCCAGCAGTCCCAGGACTAGCGGGGTCTACGAGCAGTACTTC

clone_size: NA
d_call: TRBD1
v_call: TRBV9
j_call: TRBJ2-6
cdr3_aa: CASSVRGPASGANVLTF
cdr3_nt: TGTGCCAGCAGCGTAAGGGGGCCCGCGTCTGGGGCCAACGTCCTGACTTTC

clone_size: once
d_call: NA
v_call: TRBV28
j_call: TRBJ1-5
cdr3_aa: CASSLRGVLSNQPQHF
cdr3_nt: TGTGCCAGCAGTTTAAGGGGGGTCCTTAGCAATCAGCCCCAGCATTTT

clone_size: NA
d_call: TRBD2
v_call: TRBV6-6
j_call: TRBJ2-2
cdr3_aa: CASGGLAFSGELFF
cdr3_nt: TGTGCCAGCGGTGGACTAGCGTTTTCCGGGGAGCTGTTTTTT